This record covers a single T cell receptor (beta chain). Antigen specificity is unknown. The germline V gene has CDR1 DFQATT and CDR2 SNEGSKA (reference sequence). The CDR3 covers 11 residues. Deletions cut 3 bases from V and 10 bases from J, with 10 bases between. The PCR employed 60 Vbeta primers together with 13 Jbeta primers. This table comes from immunoSEQ multiplex PCR, and its TCRdb copy is limited to in-frame clones, with some not included. Of some 120,000 clones listed, approximately 78% are singletons. These data originate in a study of cytomegalovirus exposure and HLA in healthy donors. Study observations and caveats: Analysis performed later showed TCR beta chains linked to HLA being more clonally expanded than equally common others.

The clonotype originates from a man under 40 in good health and CMV-seropositive. The sequenced sample consisted of PBMCs. The genes are TRBV20-1 and TRBJ2-1; a weak D match, TRBD2 (6 bases). As DNA, the CDR3 is TGCAGTGCTAGTCGTCGGGGGGAGCAGTTCTTC. It codes for CSASRRGEQFF.